Presented here are 15 T cell receptor beta chains from one specimen sequenced in a study of blood T cell repertoires in COVID-19. The repertoire was sequenced with immunoSEQ multiplex PCR; TCRdb's copy has only in-frame clones and lacks some. The table has some 220,000 clones, about 82% seen once; the top ten hold approximately 2.4%. Sequenced input: peripheral blood. The receptors were sampled from a woman in her 70s with COVID-19, enrolled during active disease.

This chain links TRBV10-3 with TRBJ2-3; the D gene is possibly TRBD1 (7 bases). This CDR3 spans 13 amino acids. The V end lost 8 bases, the J end lost 5 bases, and 14 bases lay between the germline ends. Germline V gene sequence: CDR1 ENHRY, CDR2 SYGVKD. CDR3 sequence (DNA): TGTGCCATCCAGGGGGGCGCCAAAGATACGCAGTATTTT. Its protein is CAIQGGAKDTQYF.

The chain combines TRBV11-3 with TRBJ2-2, with D perhaps matching TRBD1 (6 bases). The CDR3 is made up of 15 amino acids. V was clipped by 5 bases and J by 0 bases, with 10 bases between them. Germline CDR1 SGHNT, CDR2 YENEEA. The CDR3 here is CASSDRRSNTGELFF. CDR3 bases: TGTGCCAGCAGCGACAGGAGGTCGAACACCGGGGAGCTGTTTTTT.

This sequence joins TRBV5-8 and TRBJ1-3; D gene ambiguous. The CDR3 contains 14 residues. Trimming took off 0 bases at V and 0 bases at J, with 4 bases between the two ends. Looked up from germline, CDR1 is SGHTS and CDR2 is YDEGEE. The DNA of the CDR3 is TGTGCCAGCAGCTTGGCAGACTCTGGAAACACCATATATTTT. Translation: CASSLADSGNTIYF.

This chain connects TRBV7-8 to TRBJ1-1; D is uncertain. In germline, CDR1 is SGHVS, CDR2 FQNEAQ. CDR3 length: 14 amino acids. The V gene lost 1 base and the J gene lost 13 bases, with 19 bases spanning the gap. The CDR3 loop reads CASSLGLLQVDVFF. The CDR3 bases are TGTGCCAGCAGCTTAGGGCTGTTGCAGGTAGACGTTTTCTTT.

The V and J genes are TRBV29-1 and TRBJ1-2; D might be TRBD1 (5 bases). The length of the CDR3 is 14 residues. CDR1 is SQVTM and CDR2 is ANQGSEA in the germline V gene. V was pared by 1 base and J by 8 bases, with 17 bases between. CDR3 nucleotides: TGCAGCGTTGAAGGTCAGGGTGATCCCGGAGGCTACACCTTC. This codes for CSVEGQGDPGGYTF.

The J gene is TRBJ2-5, the V gene TRBV5-1, with 9 bases that match TRBD2. In germline, CDR1 is SGHRS, CDR2 YFSETQ. The CDR3 has 16 residues. The V segment lost 4 bases and the J segment 1 base; nucleotides outside the gene matches: 8. The CDR3 reads CASSQGAGGFQETQYF. CDR3 DNA sequence: TGCGCCAGCAGCCAGGGTGCGGGAGGGTTCCAAGAGACCCAGTACTTC. Drawing the rest from reference TRBV5-1 and TRBJ2-5, the complete variable domain is KAGVTQTPRYLIKTRGQQVTLSCSPISGHRSVSWYQQTPGQGLQFLFEYFSETQRNKGNFPGRFSGRQFSNSRSEMNVSTLELGDSALYLCASSQGAGGFQETQYFGPGTRLLVL.

This rearrangement joins TRBV6-1 to TRBJ1-2, with no clear D. Germline-derived CDR1 and CDR2 are MNHNS and SASEGT. This CDR3 has 14 residues. The V end lost 1 base, the J end lost 0 bases, and 6 bases lay between the germline ends. The CDR3 DNA sequence: TGTGCCAGCAGTGAAGGCAGAACTAACTATGGCTACACCTTC. Translating it yields CASSEGRTNYGYTF.

V usage is TRBV7-9 and J usage is TRBJ1-2; TRBD1 matches at 9 bases. After removal of 8 bases from V and 8 bases from J, the junction contained 12 bases not matched to a gene. Germline V gene sequence: CDR1 SEHNR, CDR2 FQNEAQ (reference sequence). This CDR3 has 14 residues. CDR3 amino acids: CASLRDRVSPGYTF. As DNA, the CDR3 is TGTGCCAGCCTGAGGGACAGGGTCTCTCCCGGCTACACCTTC.

This clone was counted a few times. The sample holds other DNA sequences that translate to the same CDR3. This chain links TRBV7-2 with TRBJ1-4; D gene ambiguous. Germline V lookup: CDR1 SGHTA, CDR2 FQGNSA. V was trimmed by 1 base and J by 3 bases, leaving 9 bases between them. The CDR3 extends over 15 amino acids. In nucleotides, the CDR3 is TGTGCCAGCAGCTTAGGCAGGACTGCTAATGAAAAACTGTTTTTT. Encoded protein: CASSLGRTANEKLFF.

This clone has only one observation. This chain connects TRBV3-1 (or the pseudogene TRBV3-2) to TRBJ1-2; 7 positions agree with TRBD1. The J segment lost 8 bases and the V segment lost 3 bases, leaving 6 bases of the junction unmatched. Germline assignment: CDR1 LGHDT and CDR2 YNNKEL (reference sequence). The CDR3 sequence is 13 residues long. In DNA form, the CDR3 reads TGTGCCAGCAGCCACCCGACAGGGAGCGGCTACACCTTC. Translating gives CASSHPTGSGYTF.

The chain links TRBV3-1 (or the pseudogene TRBV3-2) to TRBJ1-6; 8 bases agree with TRBD1. Germline V gene lookup returns CDR1 LGHDT and CDR2 YNNKEL (reference sequence). CDR3 length equals 15 residues. V lost 1 base to trimming and J lost 9 bases; unmatched junction nucleotides: 5. The CDR3 bases are TGTGCCAGCAGCCAAGGGGACAGGAGTAGTTCACCCCTCCACTTT. Translating gives CASSQGDRSSSPLHF.

The chain carries TRBV2 and TRBJ1-2, with D perhaps TRBD1 (6 bases). Looked up from germline, CDR1 is SNHLY and CDR2 is FYNNEI. The CDR3 totals 13 residues. Trimming shortened V by 4 bases and J by 2 bases, and 8 bases separated the two germline ends. The CDR3 spells CASSGGTNYGYTF. CDR3 DNA sequence: TGTGCCAGCAGTGGGGGGACAAACTATGGCTACACCTTC.

On this clone: An end of the junction does not agree with germline; a read error may underlie this. The chain combines TRBV7-7 with TRBJ1-3; D unresolved. Germline CDR1 and CDR2: SSHAT and FNYEAQ (reference sequence). The CDR3 has 15 amino acids. The CDR3, as DNA: TGTGCTAGCAGCTTAGGACTGTCTCCTGGAAACACCATATATTTT. It translates to CASSLGLSPGNTIYF.

The rearrangement links TRBV11-3 to TRBJ1-2; 7 bases agree with TRBD1. The CDR3 extends over 15 amino acids. In germline, CDR1 is SGHNT, CDR2 YENEEA. J gave up 4 bases and V 4 bases, and 9 bases lay outside the gene matches. The CDR3 loop is CASSYWGTEGYGYTF. CDR3 nucleotide sequence: TGTGCCAGCAGCTACTGGGGGACAGAAGGCTATGGCTACACCTTC.

The chain combines TRBV4-2 with TRBJ2-3; no firm D call. The CDR3 loop spans 19 amino acids. The V gene's germline CDR1 is LGHNA and CDR2 YNFKEQ. V was cut by 4 bases and J by 0 bases, with 23 bases left in between. The CDR3 bases are TGTGCCAGCAGCCCTCGAACCTCTACCCTTCGCGGTAGCACAGATACGCAGTATTTT. Translation: CASSPRTSTLRGSTDTQYF.